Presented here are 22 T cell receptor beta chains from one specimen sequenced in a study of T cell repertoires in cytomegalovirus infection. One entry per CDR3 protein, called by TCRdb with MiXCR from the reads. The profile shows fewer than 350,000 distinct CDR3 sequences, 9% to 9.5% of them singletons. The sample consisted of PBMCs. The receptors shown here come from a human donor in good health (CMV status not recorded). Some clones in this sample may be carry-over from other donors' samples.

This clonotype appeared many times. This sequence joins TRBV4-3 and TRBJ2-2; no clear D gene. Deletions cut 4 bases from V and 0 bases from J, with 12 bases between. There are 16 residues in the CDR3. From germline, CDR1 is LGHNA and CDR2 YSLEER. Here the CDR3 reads CASSPLEQPNTGELFF. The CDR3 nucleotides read TGCGCCAGCAGCCCTTTAGAACAGCCGAACACCGGGGAGCTGTTTTTT.

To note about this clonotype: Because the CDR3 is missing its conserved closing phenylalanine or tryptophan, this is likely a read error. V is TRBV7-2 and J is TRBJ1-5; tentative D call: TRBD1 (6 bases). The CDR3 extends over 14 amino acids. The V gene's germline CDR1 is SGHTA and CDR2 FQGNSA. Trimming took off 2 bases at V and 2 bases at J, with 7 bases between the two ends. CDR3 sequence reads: CASSLRQGNQPQHL. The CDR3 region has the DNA TGTGCCAGCAGCTTACGACAGGGCAATCAGCCCCAGCATTTG.

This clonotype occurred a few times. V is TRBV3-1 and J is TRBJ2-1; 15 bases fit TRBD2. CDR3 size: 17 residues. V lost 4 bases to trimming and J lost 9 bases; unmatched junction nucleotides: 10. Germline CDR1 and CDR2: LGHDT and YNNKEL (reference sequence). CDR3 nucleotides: TGTGCCAGCAGCCCCCCGCTCGGACTAGCGGGAGGGGGTGAGCAGTTCTTC. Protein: CASSPPLGLAGGGEQFF.

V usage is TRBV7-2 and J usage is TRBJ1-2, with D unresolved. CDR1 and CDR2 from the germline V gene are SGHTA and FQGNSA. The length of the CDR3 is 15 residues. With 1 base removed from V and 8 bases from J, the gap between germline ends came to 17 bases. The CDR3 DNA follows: TGTGCCAGCAGCTTAGGGGGATCTAGCTTGAGGGGCTACACCTTC. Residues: CASSLGGSSLRGYTF.

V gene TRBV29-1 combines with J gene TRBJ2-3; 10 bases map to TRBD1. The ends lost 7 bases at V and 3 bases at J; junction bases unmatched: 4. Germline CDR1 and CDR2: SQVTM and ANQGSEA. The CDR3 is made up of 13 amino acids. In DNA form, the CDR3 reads TGCAGCGCCGACAGGGGGCTAACAGATACGCAGTATTTT. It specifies CSADRGLTDTQYF.

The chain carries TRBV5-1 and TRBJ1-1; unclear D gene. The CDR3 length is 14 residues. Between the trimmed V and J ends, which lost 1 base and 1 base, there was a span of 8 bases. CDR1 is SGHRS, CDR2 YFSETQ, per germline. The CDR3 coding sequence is TGCGCCAGCAGCTTGACCAGCTCGAACACTGAAGCTTTCTTT. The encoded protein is CASSLTSSNTEAFF.

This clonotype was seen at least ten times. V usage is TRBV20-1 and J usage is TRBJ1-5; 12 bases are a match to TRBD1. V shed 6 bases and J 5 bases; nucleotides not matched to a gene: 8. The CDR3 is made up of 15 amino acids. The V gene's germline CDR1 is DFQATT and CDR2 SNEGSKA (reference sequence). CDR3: CSALPGQGAYQPQHF. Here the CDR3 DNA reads TGCAGTGCGCTTCCGGGACAGGGGGCCTATCAGCCCCAGCATTTT.

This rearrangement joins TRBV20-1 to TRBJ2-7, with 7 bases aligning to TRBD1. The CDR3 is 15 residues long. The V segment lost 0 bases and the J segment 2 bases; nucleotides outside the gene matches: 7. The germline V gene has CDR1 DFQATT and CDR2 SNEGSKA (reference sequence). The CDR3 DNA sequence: TGCAGTGCTAGAGATGCGGACAGGTCAGCCTACGAGCAGTACTTC. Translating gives CSARDADRSAYEQYF.

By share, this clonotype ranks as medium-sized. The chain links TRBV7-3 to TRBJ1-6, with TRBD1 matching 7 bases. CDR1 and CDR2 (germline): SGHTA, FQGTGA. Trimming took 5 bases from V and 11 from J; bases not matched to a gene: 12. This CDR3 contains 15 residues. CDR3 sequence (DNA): TGTGCCAGCAGCCCGTACGGACAGGCCGGCGCACCCCTCCACTTT. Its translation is CASSPYGQAGAPLHF.

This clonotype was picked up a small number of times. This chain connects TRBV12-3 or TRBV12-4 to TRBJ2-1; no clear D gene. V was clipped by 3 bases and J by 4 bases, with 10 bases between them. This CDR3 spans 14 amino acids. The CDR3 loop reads CASSFPRQYNEQFF. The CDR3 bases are TGTGCCAGCAGTTTTCCCAGGCAATACAATGAGCAGTTCTTC.

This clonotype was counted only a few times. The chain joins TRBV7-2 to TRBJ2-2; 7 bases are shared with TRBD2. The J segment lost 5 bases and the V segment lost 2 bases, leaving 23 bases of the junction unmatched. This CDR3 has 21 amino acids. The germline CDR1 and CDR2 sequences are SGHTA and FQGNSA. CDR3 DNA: TGTGCCAGCAGCTTACGGCCCTTTGCCGAAGAGGGATTGCGGGGGACCGGGGAGCTGTTTTTT. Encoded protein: CASSLRPFAEEGLRGTGELFF.

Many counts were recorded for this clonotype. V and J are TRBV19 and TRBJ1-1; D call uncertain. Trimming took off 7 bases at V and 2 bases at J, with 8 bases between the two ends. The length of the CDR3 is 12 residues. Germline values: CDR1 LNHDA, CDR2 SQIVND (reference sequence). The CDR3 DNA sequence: TGTGCCAGTACGGGCCGAAACACTGAAGCTTTCTTT. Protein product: CASTGRNTEAFF.

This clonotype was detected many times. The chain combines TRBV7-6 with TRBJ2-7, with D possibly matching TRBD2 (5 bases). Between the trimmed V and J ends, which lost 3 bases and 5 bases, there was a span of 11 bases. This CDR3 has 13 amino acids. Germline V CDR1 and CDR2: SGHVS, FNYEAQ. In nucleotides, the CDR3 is TGTGCCAGCAGCTTTGCCCCGGGGAACGAGCAGTACTTC. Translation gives CASSFAPGNEQYF.

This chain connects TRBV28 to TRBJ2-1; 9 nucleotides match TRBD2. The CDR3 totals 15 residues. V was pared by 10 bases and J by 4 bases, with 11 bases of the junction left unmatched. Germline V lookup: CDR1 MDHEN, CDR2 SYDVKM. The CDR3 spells CAIRSGSGGYNEQFF. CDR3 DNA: TGTGCCATCCGTAGCGGGAGCGGGGGATACAATGAGCAGTTCTTC.

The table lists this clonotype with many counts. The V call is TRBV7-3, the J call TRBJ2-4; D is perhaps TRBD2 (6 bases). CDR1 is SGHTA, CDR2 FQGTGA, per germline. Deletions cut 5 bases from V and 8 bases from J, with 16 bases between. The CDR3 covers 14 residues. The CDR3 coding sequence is TGTGCCAGCAGCAAATACGGCCCGGGGGACATTCAGTACTTC. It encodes CASSKYGPGDIQYF.

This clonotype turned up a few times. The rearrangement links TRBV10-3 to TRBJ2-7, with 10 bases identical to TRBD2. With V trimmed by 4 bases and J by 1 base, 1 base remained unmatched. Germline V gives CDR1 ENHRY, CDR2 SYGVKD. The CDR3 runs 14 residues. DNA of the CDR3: TGTGCCATCAGTGGTAGCGGGGGGTCCTACGAGCAGTACTTC. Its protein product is CAISGSGGSYEQYF.

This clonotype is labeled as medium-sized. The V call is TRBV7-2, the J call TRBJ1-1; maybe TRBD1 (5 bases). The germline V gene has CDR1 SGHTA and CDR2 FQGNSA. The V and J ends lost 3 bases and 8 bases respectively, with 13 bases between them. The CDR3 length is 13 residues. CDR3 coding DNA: TGTGCCAGCAGCTTGACGGGGGTGAGGGAAGCTTTCTTT. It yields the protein CASSLTGVREAFF. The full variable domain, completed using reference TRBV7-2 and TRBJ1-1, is GAGVSQSPSNKVTEKGKDVELRCDPISGHTALYWYRQSLGQGLEFLIYFQGNSAPDKSGLPSDRFSAERTGGSVSTLTIQRTQQEDSAVYLCASSLTGVREAFFGQGTRLTVV.

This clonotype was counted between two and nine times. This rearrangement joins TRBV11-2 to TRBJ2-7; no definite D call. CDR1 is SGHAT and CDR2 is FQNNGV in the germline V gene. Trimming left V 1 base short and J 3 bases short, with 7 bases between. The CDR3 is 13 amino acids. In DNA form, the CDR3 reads TGTGCCAGCAGCTTAGGTGGCATCTACGAGCAGTACTTC. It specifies CASSLGGIYEQYF.

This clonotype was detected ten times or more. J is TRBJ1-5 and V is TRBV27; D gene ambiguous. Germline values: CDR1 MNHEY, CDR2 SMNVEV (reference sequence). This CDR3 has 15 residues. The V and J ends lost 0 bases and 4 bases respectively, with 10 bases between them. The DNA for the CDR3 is TGTGCCAGCAGTTTATCGTGGGTACTAAATCAGCCCCAGCATTTT. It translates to CASSLSWVLNQPQHF.

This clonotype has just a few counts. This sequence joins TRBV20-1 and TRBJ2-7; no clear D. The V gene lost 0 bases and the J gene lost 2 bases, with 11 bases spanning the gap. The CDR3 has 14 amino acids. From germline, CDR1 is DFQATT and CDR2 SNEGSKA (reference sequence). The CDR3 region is CSARDPNPTYEQYF. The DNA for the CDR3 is TGCAGTGCTAGAGATCCGAATCCCACCTACGAGCAGTACTTC.

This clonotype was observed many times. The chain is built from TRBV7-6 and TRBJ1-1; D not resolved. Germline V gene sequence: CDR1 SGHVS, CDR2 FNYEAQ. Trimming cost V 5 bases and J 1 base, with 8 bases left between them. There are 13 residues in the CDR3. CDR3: CASSPSPNTEAFF. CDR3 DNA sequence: TGTGCCAGCAGCCCCTCGCCGAACACTGAAGCTTTCTTT.

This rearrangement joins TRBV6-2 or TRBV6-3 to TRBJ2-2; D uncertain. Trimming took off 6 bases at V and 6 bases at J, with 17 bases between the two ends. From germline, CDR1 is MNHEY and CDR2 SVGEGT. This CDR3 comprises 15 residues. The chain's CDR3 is CASSHDDTRAGELFF. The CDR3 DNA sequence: TGTGCCAGCAGCCACGACGATACACGGGCCGGGGAGCTGTTTTTT.